The sample holds a few counts of the clone carrying this T cell receptor beta chain. Antigen unknown. This sample was included in a study of response to subunit inactivated influenza vaccine. The CDR3 length is 16 residues. V was cut by 0 bases and J by 0 bases, with 9 bases left in between. Germline assignment: CDR1 MNHEY and CDR2 SVGAGI. Findings and limits, study-wide: Authors proposed each seasonal influenza vaccination draws in few new T cells.

MiXCR was run by TCRdb on the RT-PCR reads, yielding one entry per CDR3 protein. The sample shows 200,000 to 250,000 distinct CDR3 sequences, approximately 12% of them seen only once. The sample here was non-naive T cells sorted from PBMCs, taken 14 days before vaccination. V gene TRBV6-5 combines with J gene TRBJ1-3, with a tentative D call TRBD1 (5 bases). This TCR came from a man in his fifties who received an inactivated influenza vaccine. The CDR3 is CASSYSAGVSGNTIYF. CDR3 bases: TGTGCCAGCAGTTACTCTGCGGGGGTCTCTGGAAACACCATATATTTT.